The subject of this entry is one T cell receptor beta chain. The data were taken from a study of shared clonotypes between healthy human individuals. There are 14 residues in the CDR3. CDR1 is SGHVS and CDR2 is FNYEAQ in the germline V gene. After removal of 1 base from V and 5 bases from J, the junction contained 3 bases not matched to a gene. Loaded into unsorted PBMC replicate PCRs was around 300 ng DNA, tens of thousands of T cell genomes. Sequencing used immunoSEQ multiplex PCR; TCRdb keeps in-frame clones, though not all of them. Among a few hundred thousand clones listed, around 78% were seen once.

The V and J genes are TRBV7-6 and TRBJ2-3, with TRBD2 identical over 7 bases. The TCR was taken from a woman aged 35 to 49 in good health. Some clones in this sample may be carry-over from other donors' samples. The source material was PBMCs. The CDR3 sequence is CASSLGGRGDTQYF. The DNA of the CDR3 is TGTGCCAGCAGCTTAGGCGGGAGAGGAGATACGCAGTATTTT.